Following are 10 T cell receptor beta chains from one sample sequenced in a study of OX40 agonist ivuxolimab in advanced cancers. Profiled with immunoSEQ multiplex PCR; TCRdb holds only in-frame clones, not every one. The sample has more than 100,000 clones; 75% to 95% are singletons. Sequenced here: CD4+ or CD8+ T cells sorted from blood, sampled in a trial of the OX40 agonist ivuxolimab. The receptor source for this set is an adult with an advanced solid tumor such as melanoma, head and neck, liver or kidney cancer.

The J gene is TRBJ1-2, the V gene TRBV5-1; D not resolved. V lost 4 bases and J lost 2, with 12 bases in between. Looked up from germline, CDR1 is SGHRS and CDR2 is YFSETQ. The CDR3 loop spans 14 amino acids. The CDR3 DNA reads as TGCGCCAGCAGCATTCAAGACGGGAACTATGGCTACACCTTC. It yields the protein CASSIQDGNYGYTF.

The chain employs TRBV11-3 and TRBJ2-3; 9 bases map to TRBD1. Germline assignment: CDR1 SGHNT and CDR2 YENEEA. CDR3 length: 14 amino acids. V lost 3 bases to trimming and J lost 4 bases; unmatched junction nucleotides: 2. The CDR3 DNA follows: TGTGCCAGCAGCTTCAGGGACAGGGCAGATACGCAGTATTTT. This gives the protein CASSFRDRADTQYF.

This rearrangement joins TRBV30 to TRBJ1-2; D is undetermined. V shed 5 bases and J shed 2 bases, with 12 bases lying between them. In germline, CDR1 is GTSNPN, CDR2 SVGIG (reference sequence). The CDR3 spans 13 residues. The CDR3 here is CAWLNGRNYGYTF. Written as DNA, the CDR3 is TGTGCCTGGTTAAACGGACGAAACTATGGCTACACCTTC.

This chain links TRBV29-1 with TRBJ2-5; 13 positions match TRBD2. The germline V gene has CDR1 SQVTM and CDR2 ANQGSEA. This CDR3 region has 14 residues. After removal of 4 bases from V and 5 bases from J, the junction contained 4 bases not matched to a gene. The CDR3 loop reads CSVGTSGSWETQYF. The CDR3 DNA is TGCAGCGTTGGGACTAGCGGGAGTTGGGAGACCCAGTACTTC.

The chain couples TRBV18 to TRBJ2-7; D might be TRBD2 (6 bases). The CDR3 loop spans 12 amino acids. The V gene lost 3 bases and the J gene lost 3 bases, with 6 bases spanning the gap. From germline, CDR1 is KGHSH and CDR2 LQKENI. The CDR3 region has the DNA TGTGCCAGCTCACCGGGGGGCTACGAGCAGTACTTC. Its translation is CASSPGGYEQYF. The full variable domain, in which reference TRBV18 and TRBJ2-7 provide the parts outside the CDR3, is NAGVMQNPRHLVRRRGQEARLRCSPMKGHSHVYWYRQLPEEGLKFMVYLQKENIIDESGMPKERFSAEFPKEGPSILRIQQVVRGDSAAYFCASSPGGYEQYFGPGTRLTVT.

V is TRBV6-5 and J is TRBJ1-2, with TRBD1 matching over 7 bases. This CDR3 region has 14 residues. Germline V CDR1 and CDR2: MNHEY, SVGAGI. The V and J ends lost 2 bases and 6 bases, in that order; junction bases with no gene match: 6. The CDR3 spells CASSYHTGTDGYTF. CDR3 DNA sequence: TGTGCCAGCAGTTACCATACAGGGACAGATGGCTACACCTTC.

CDR3 amino acids: CASSLMLAGEGEQYF. For the CDR3, the DNA is TGCGCCAGCAGCTTGATGCTAGCGGGAGAAGGGGAGCAGTACTTC. The chain uses TRBV5-1 and TRBJ2-7, with TRBD2 matching over 10 bases. The CDR3 is 15 residues long. Trimming at V came to 1 base and at J to 7 bases, leaving 8 bases not matched to a gene. From germline, CDR1 is SGHRS and CDR2 YFSETQ.

The chain joins TRBV5-1 to TRBJ1-1; the match to TRBD1 covers 9 bases. After removal of 0 bases from V and 4 bases from J, the junction contained 4 bases not matched to a gene. CDR3 length: 15 amino acids. Looked up from germline, CDR1 is SGHRS and CDR2 is YFSETQ. This CDR3 reads CASSLGEDRGTEAFF. In nucleotides, the CDR3 is TGCGCCAGCAGCTTGGGCGAGGACAGGGGCACTGAAGCTTTCTTT.

The chain is built from TRBV6-6 and TRBJ2-6; possible D gene TRBD1, 5 bases. CDR1 and CDR2 from the germline V gene are MNHNY and SVGAGI (reference sequence). Trimming stripped 6 bases from V and 2 bases from J, with 8 bases between. There are 14 residues in the CDR3. DNA of the CDR3: TGTGCCAGCAGCAAGGACACTGGGGCCAACGTCCTGACTTTC. It is translated as CASSKDTGANVLTF.

The chain is built from TRBV5-1 and TRBJ2-6, with D possibly being TRBD1 or TRBD2 (6 bases each). The germline V gene encodes CDR1 SGHRS and CDR2 YFSETQ. V lost 7 bases and J 4 bases, leaving 15 bases between the germline ends. This CDR3 comprises 15 residues. The CDR3 nucleotides read TGCGCCAGCGCCCGGGGGCAAGGAGGGGCCAACGTCCTGACTTTC. It specifies CASARGQGGANVLTF.